Each of the 16 T cell receptor beta chains below was sequenced from the same sample in a study of siplizumab effects on memory and regulatory T cells. Here immunoSEQ multiplex PCR was the method, and the copy in TCRdb shows in-frame clones only, minus some. The sample lists 100,000 or so clones; roughly 94% were seen once. Material for sequencing was non-Treg CD4+ T cells sorted from blood. Receptors were obtained from a human donor in good health.

The chain combines TRBV19 with TRBJ1-4; D ambiguous. Germline loops: CDR1 LNHDA, CDR2 SQIVND (reference sequence). The germline V and J ends were trimmed by 1 base and 8 bases, with 17 bases remaining between them. The CDR3 is made up of 16 amino acids. The CDR3 DNA reads as TGTGCCAGTAGTATAGTCCGCGCCGGAGGAAGGGAAAAACTGTTTTTT. Translated: CASSIVRAGGREKLFF.

The DNA for the CDR3 is TGTGCCAGCAGTGAGCGACGGACCCGGGATGAAGCTTTCTTT. Translation: CASSERRTRDEAFF. The rearrangement joins TRBV6-1 to TRBJ1-1, with D hard to call. Germline assignment: CDR1 MNHNS and CDR2 SASEGT. The CDR3 spans 14 residues. The germline V and J ends were trimmed by 3 bases and 7 bases, with 15 bases remaining between them.

The chain recombines TRBV2 with TRBJ2-1; 7 bases are shared with TRBD1. Trimming took 6 bases from V and 3 from J; bases not matched to a gene: 5. The CDR3 totals 14 residues. Germline V gene lookup returns CDR1 SNHLY and CDR2 FYNNEI. The CDR3 loop reads CASRATGDYNEQFF. The CDR3 region has the DNA TGTGCCAGCAGAGCTACAGGGGACTACAATGAGCAGTTCTTC. The full variable domain, completed using reference TRBV2 and TRBJ2-1, is EPEVTQTPSHQVTQMGQEVILRCVPISNHLYFYWYRQILGQKVEFLVSFYNNEISEKSEIFDDQFSVERPDGSNFTLKIRSTKLEDSAMYFCASRATGDYNEQFFGPGTRLTVL.

This chain uses TRBV19 with TRBJ2-1; 16 bases are shared with TRBD2. V dropped 4 bases and J dropped 1; count of bases not matched to a gene: 1. CDR1 LNHDA and CDR2 SQIVND come from the germline V gene (reference sequence). CDR3 length equals 17 residues. In DNA form, the CDR3 reads TGTGCCAGTAGTACGGGACTAGCGGGAGGGTCCTACAATGAGCAGTTCTTC. Translated: CASSTGLAGGSYNEQFF.

The V gene is TRBV7-8, the J gene TRBJ2-7; no reliable D call. Germline CDR1 is SGHVS and CDR2 is FQNEAQ. CDR3 length: 13 residues. Trimming removed 1 base at V and 7 bases at J, with 11 bases between. CDR3 loop: CASSLGTHREQYF. The CDR3 nucleotides read TGTGCCAGCAGCTTAGGTACCCATCGGGAGCAGTACTTC.

The V gene is TRBV29-1, the J gene TRBJ2-5; 15 bases are shared with TRBD2. Trimming removed 7 bases from V and 5 bases from J; junction bases left unmatched: 8. This CDR3 contains 15 residues. The germline gives CDR1 SQVTM, CDR2 ANQGSEA. The CDR3 coding sequence is TGCAGCGGACGGACTAGCGGGAGGGGAAGTGAGACCCAGTACTTC. Amino acid sequence: CSGRTSGRGSETQYF.

This rearrangement joins TRBV6-5 to TRBJ2-4; D tentatively fits TRBD1 or TRBD2 (5 bases each). V was shortened by 2 bases and J by 0 bases, with 11 bases between the two germline ends. There are 16 residues in the CDR3. CDR1 is MNHEY, CDR2 SVGAGI, per germline. CDR3 nucleotides: TGTGCCAGCAGTTACCTCAGGGACCTAGCCAAAAACATTCAGTACTTC. The encoded protein is CASSYLRDLAKNIQYF.

The chain is built from TRBV28 and TRBJ1-5; unclear D gene. The CDR3 spans 14 residues. The germline gives CDR1 MDHEN, CDR2 SYDVKM. The V gene lost 3 bases and the J gene lost 6 bases, with 12 bases spanning the gap. CDR3: CASSLAGEGQPQHF. CDR3 in DNA: TGTGCCAGCAGTTTGGCTGGGGAGGGTCAGCCCCAGCATTTT. The variable domain in full, completed from reference TRBV28 and TRBJ1-5, reads DVKVTQSSRYLVKRTGEKVFLECVQDMDHENMFWYRQDPGLGLRLIYFSYDVKMKEKGDIPEGYSVSREKKERFSLILESASTNQTSMYLCASSLAGEGQPQHFGDGTRLSIL.

The gene calls are TRBV11-2 and TRBJ2-3; D is uncertain. This CDR3 has 14 amino acids. Germline V CDR1 and CDR2: SGHAT, FQNNGV. With 0 bases removed from V and 6 bases from J, the gap between germline ends came to 10 bases. CDR3 DNA sequence: TGTGCCAGCAGCTTAGATGCAGTATGGGATACGCAGTATTTT. Its translation: CASSLDAVWDTQYF.

The sample holds a few counts of this clone. This chain uses TRBV30 with TRBJ1-1; D is perhaps TRBD1 (6 bases). CDR1 and CDR2 from the germline V gene are GTSNPN and SVGIG (reference sequence). The CDR3 consists of 17 residues. The germline V and J ends were trimmed by 3 bases and 5 bases, with 25 bases remaining between them. CDR3 nucleotide sequence: TGTGCCTGGAGCCGTACTTTGTTGGGACCCCAGGGGACTGAAGCTTTCTTT. Translating gives CAWSRTLLGPQGTEAFF.

The rearrangement uses TRBV19 and TRBJ1-4, with D hard to call. Germline V gives CDR1 LNHDA, CDR2 SQIVND (reference sequence). The V gene lost 8 bases and the J gene lost 7 bases, with 14 bases spanning the gap. The CDR3 has 13 amino acids. CDR3 region: CASLALSGEKLFF. The DNA of the CDR3 is TGTGCCAGTCTGGCGCTCTCGGGTGAAAAACTGTTTTTT.

The rearrangement uses TRBV30 and TRBJ1-1; TRBD1 is a possible D gene (5 bases). V was trimmed by 4 bases and J by 1 base, leaving 19 bases between them. The CDR3 loop spans 16 amino acids. Germline-derived CDR1 and CDR2 are GTSNPN and SVGIG (reference sequence). Here the CDR3 reads CAWNVLRGRGNTEAFF. In DNA form, the CDR3 reads TGTGCCTGGAACGTTTTGAGGGGACGTGGGAACACTGAAGCTTTCTTT.

This chain connects TRBV15 to TRBJ2-5; weak D call: TRBD1 (6 bases). Germline values: CDR1 LNHNV, CDR2 YYDKDF (reference sequence). The CDR3 consists of 14 residues. Trimming shortened V by 0 bases and J by 5 bases, and 10 bases separated the two germline ends. CDR3 sequence (DNA): TGTGCCACCAGCAGAGATTATCAGGGGGAGACCCAGTACTTC. Amino acids: CATSRDYQGETQYF.

The chain couples TRBV6-6 to TRBJ2-5; possible D gene TRBD2, 6 bases. This CDR3 spans 16 amino acids. V lost 0 bases to trimming and J lost 4 bases, with 15 bases between them. Per germline, CDR1 MNHNY and CDR2 SVGAGI (reference sequence). This CDR3 reads CASSYSRGRSGETQYF. The DNA of the CDR3 is TGTGCCAGCAGTTACTCCCGAGGGAGGAGTGGAGAGACCCAGTACTTC.

The CDR3 DNA reads TGTGCCAGCACAAGGGACAGGGAACTTAATGAAAAACTGTTTTTT. Protein product: CASTRDRELNEKLFF. V is TRBV2 and J is TRBJ1-4; TRBD1 aligns across 9 bases. Germline V gene sequence: CDR1 SNHLY, CDR2 FYNNEI. V shed 7 bases, J shed 4 bases, and the junction held 7 bases outside the gene matches. The CDR3 consists of 15 residues.

The chain recombines TRBV30 with TRBJ1-1, with D possibly being TRBD1 (5 bases). The length of the CDR3 is 11 residues. Germline CDR1 GTSNPN, CDR2 SVGIG (reference sequence). Trimming removed 2 bases from V and 6 bases from J, with 7 bases in between. CDR3 DNA: TGTGCCTGGAGTCAGGGTGCTGAAGCTTTCTTT. Encoded protein: CAWSQGAEAFF.